This T cell receptor beta chain originates from a study of response to subunit inactivated influenza vaccine. Study conclusions and caveats: The authors suggested that few new T cells are recruited per seasonal influenza vaccination.

V was pared by 5 bases and J by 11 bases, with 15 bases of the junction left unmatched. This CDR3 has 16 amino acids. CDR1 is SGHTA and CDR2 is FQGNSA in the germline V gene. A remark on this clonotype: Its antigen is undetermined.

One entry per CDR3 protein, called by TCRdb with MiXCR from the RT-PCR reads. Of some 640,000 distinct CDR3 sequences listed, approximately 13% are singletons. The chain couples TRBV7-2 to TRBJ1-6; TRBD1 matches at 7 bases. The source is a man aged 50-60 years who received an inactivated influenza vaccine. Sequencing used PBMCs from blood, obtained around 14 days before vaccination. The DNA of the CDR3 is TGTGCCAGCAGCCCACGGACAGGCCCCTCTACGGCACCCCTCCACTTT. Translation: CASSPRTGPSTAPLHF.